This is a list of T cell receptor beta chains from one sample in a study of blood T cell repertoires in COVID-19. Some clones are missing from TCRdb's copy, which holds only in-frame ones; the method was immunoSEQ multiplex PCR. The sample shows 130,000 to 150,000 clones, 75% to 90% of them seen only once. The sample comprised peripheral blood. The source is a man aged 18 to 30 with COVID-19, enrolled during active disease. CDR3s include the opening cysteine and the closing phenylalanine or tryptophan. A D gene is named only where the DNA matches it firmly.

J	V	D	CDR3	DNA
TRBJ2-3	TRBV9	TRBD1	CASSSGQGTDTQYF	TGTGCCAGCAGCTCGGGACAGGGCACAGATACGCAGTATTTT
TRBJ2-7	TRBV11-2	NA	CASRKIQGSYEQYF	TGTGCCAGCAGGAAGATACAGGGATCCTACGAGCAGTACTTC
TRBJ1-3	TRBV9	TRBD1	CASSVAVRGAGNTIYF	TGTGCCAGCAGCGTGGCCGTCAGGGGGGCTGGAAACACCATATATTTT
TRBJ2-7	TRBV3-1/TRBV3-2	NA	CASRHHPPYEQYF	TGTGCCAGCAGACACCACCCGCCCTACGAGCAGTACTTC
TRBJ2-3	TRBV5-1	TRBD2	CASSPGTSGSIGGDTQYF	TGCGCCAGCAGCCCAGGGACTAGCGGGAGTATCGGTGGAGATACGCAGTATTTT
TRBJ2-7	TRBV9	TRBD1	CASSGGQGGSYEQYF	TGTGCCAGCAGCGGCGGACAGGGGGGATCCTACGAGCAGTACTTC
TRBJ1-2	TRBV12-3/TRBV12-4	NA	CASGTNREGGYTF	TGTGCCAGCGGGACAAACAGGGAGGGTGGCTACACCTTC
TRBJ1-5	TRBV27	NA	CASSLSNRGQPQHF	TGTGCCAGCAGTTTATCGAATAGGGGGCAGCCCCAGCATTTT
TRBJ1-2	TRBV7-9	NA	CASSFGSGYTF	TGTGCCAGCAGCTTCGGGAGCGGCTACACCTTC
TRBJ2-7	TRBV28	NA	CASSPLGQGFTYEQYF	TGTGCCAGCAGCCCCCTCGGTCAGGGGTTTACCTACGAGCAGTACTTC
TRBJ2-1	TRBV7-6	TRBD2	CASSLSAMGLARGGQFF	TGTGCCAGCAGCTTAAGCGCAATGGGACTAGCGCGAGGGGGGCAGTTCTTC
TRBJ2-1	TRBV2	TRBD2	CASSSGRRSYNEQFF	TGTGCCAGCTCCAGCGGGAGGCGATCCTACAATGAGCAGTTCTTC
TRBJ2-7	TRBV7-2	NA	CASSLAQAGYEQYF	TGTGCCAGCAGCTTAGCGCAGGCTGGCTACGAGCAGTACTTC
TRBJ2-3	TRBV7-6	TRBD2	CASSPRTRTSTDTQYF	TGTGCCAGCAGCCCCCGGACTAGGACGAGCACAGATACGCAGTATTTT
TRBJ2-5	TRBV7-8	NA	CASSSNHRVNRAQETQYF	TGTGCCAGCAGCTCCAATCACCGAGTAAACAGGGCCCAAGAGACCCAGTACTTC
TRBJ2-7	TRBV19	NA	CASSIGGGEPYKQYF	TGTGCCAGTAGTATAGGCGGAGGGGAACCCTACAAGCAGTACTTC
TRBJ2-1	TRBV30	TRBD2	CAWGSGSYDNEQFF	TGTGCCTGGGGGAGCGGGAGTTACGACAATGAGCAGTTCTTC
TRBJ2-3	TRBV9	TRBD2	CASSGSGRGADTQYF	TGTGCCAGCAGCGGTAGCGGGAGAGGGGCAGATACGCAGTATTTT
TRBJ1-5	TRBV7-9	TRBD1	CASVQGGNQPQHF	TGTGCCAGCGTACAGGGGGGGAATCAGCCCCAGCATTTT
TRBJ1-5	TRBV19	TRBD1	CASSRQGNQPQHF	TGTGCCAGTAGCAGACAGGGGAATCAGCCCCAGCATTTT
TRBJ1-4	TRBV28	NA	CASMFSIGEKLFF	TGTGCCAGCATGTTCTCAATCGGGGAAAAACTGTTTTTT
TRBJ2-1	TRBV6-5	TRBD2	CASSRRGDEQFF	TGTGCCAGCAGCCGCCGGGGGGATGAGCAGTTCTTC